What follows are 8 T cell receptor beta chains derived from one specimen sequenced in a study of graft-versus-host responses after intestinal transplantation. Some clones are missing from TCRdb's copy, which holds only in-frame ones; the method was immunoSEQ multiplex PCR. There are 85,000 to 90,000 clones in the sample; under 95% occur only once, and about 0.38% lies in the top ten. These TCRs' antigens remain unknown. The sequencing used unstimulated CD4+ T cells sorted from spleen or lymph node cells, collected before transplant. These TCRs come from a human donor who was the organ donor for an intestinal transplant.

The chain uses TRBV9 and TRBJ2-2; D may be TRBD1 (5 bases). V lost 0 bases to trimming and J lost 1 base, with 7 bases between them. Germline V lookup: CDR1 SGDLS, CDR2 YYNGEE. The CDR3 runs to 15 residues. In DNA form, the CDR3 reads TGTGCCAGCAGCGTAGGGGGCGGGAACACCGGGGAGCTGTTTTTT. Amino acids: CASSVGGGNTGELFF.

J is TRBJ2-3 and V is TRBV28; TRBD2 aligns across 8 bases. Germline CDR1 reads MDHEN; CDR2 reads SYDVKM. J gave up 8 bases and V 4 bases, and 5 bases lay outside the gene matches. The CDR3 totals 13 residues. The CDR3 DNA follows: TGTGCCAGCAGTTGGGGCGGGGGGATTACGCAGTATTTT. It yields the protein CASSWGGGITQYF.

CDR3 coding DNA: TGTGCCAGCAGCTTGTATCCAGGGGGCGTGTGGACTGAAGCTTTCTTT. Its protein is CASSLYPGGVWTEAFF. The genes are TRBV5-4 and TRBJ1-1; 8 bases are a match to TRBD1. V was clipped by 1 base and J by 5 bases; unmatched bases: 10. The CDR3 runs 16 residues. Germline loops: CDR1 SGHNT, CDR2 YYREEE (reference sequence).

Only one count was recorded for this clone. The rearrangement joins TRBV7-8 to TRBJ2-6; 9 bases agree with TRBD1. V trimming: 7 bases; J trimming: 0 bases; junction bases outside the gene matches: 19. There are 21 residues in the CDR3. Germline CDR1 reads SGHVS; CDR2 reads FQNEAQ. In nucleotides, the CDR3 is TGTGCCAGCATCCCCCGGGACAGGGTAGACCGGCATCACTCTGGGGCCAACGTCCTGACTTTC. This translates into CASIPRDRVDRHHSGANVLTF.

The rearrangement uses TRBV5-6 and TRBJ2-3; weak D call: TRBD2 (7 bases). This CDR3 has 16 amino acids. Germline V lookup: CDR1 SGHDT, CDR2 YYEEEE. Deletions cut 4 bases from V and 5 bases from J, with 20 bases between. The CDR3: CASSLKAGAFGDTQYF. The DNA of the CDR3 is TGTGCCAGCAGCCTCAAGGCGGGGGCCTTCGGAGATACGCAGTATTTT.

The gene calls are TRBV28 and TRBJ2-1, with a tentative D call TRBD2 (6 bases). CDR1 and CDR2 from the germline V gene are MDHEN and SYDVKM. This CDR3 is 15 amino acids long. With 3 bases removed from V and 0 bases from J, the gap between germline ends came to 9 bases. CDR3 sequence: CASSLGGVSYNEQFF. CDR3 DNA: TGTGCCAGCAGTTTGGGCGGGGTCTCCTACAATGAGCAGTTCTTC.

This chain uses TRBV5-1 with TRBJ2-3, with a tentative D call TRBD1 (6 bases). Germline lookup yields CDR1 SGHRS and CDR2 YFSETQ. The CDR3 has 13 residues. The V gene lost 1 base and the J gene lost 4 bases, with 7 bases spanning the gap. The CDR3: CASSLPGADTQYF. The CDR3 nucleotides are TGCGCCAGCAGCTTGCCAGGGGCAGATACGCAGTATTTT.

The V call is TRBV7-9, the J call TRBJ1-1; no definite D call. V lost 1 base to trimming and J lost 6 bases, with 12 bases between them. The CDR3 sequence is 14 residues long. Germline CDR1 reads SEHNR; CDR2 reads FQNEAQ (reference sequence). CDR3 residues: CASSLDPREAEAFF. DNA for the CDR3: TGTGCCAGCAGCTTAGATCCGCGGGAGGCTGAAGCTTTCTTT.